A selection of T cell receptor beta chains follows, all from one sample in a study of blood T cell repertoires in COVID-19. Method: immunoSEQ multiplex PCR; TCRdb's copy keeps in-frame clones and lacks some. The top ten clones hold around 4.5% of a sample with 40,000 to 60,000 clones, approximately 84% of them seen once. The sample consisted of peripheral blood. These receptor sequences come from a man aged 50 to 60 with active COVID-19. The conserved cysteine and the conserved F or W are not part of the CDR3 here. The order of the fields is V gene, J gene, clone size, CDR3 protein. Rows may omit the clone size; those that give it use once, few, many or a size class.

v_call: TRBV6-1; j_call: TRBJ2-7; clone_size: -; cdr3_aa: ASSERGQGVGQY
v_call: TRBV6-2/TRBV6-3; j_call: TRBJ2-1; clone_size: -; cdr3_aa: ASSYLGQAYNEQF
v_call: TRBV7-9; j_call: TRBJ2-7; clone_size: -; cdr3_aa: ASRGGQGTAYEQY
v_call: TRBV19; j_call: TRBJ2-7; clone_size: -; cdr3_aa: ASSIDRGRNEQY
v_call: TRBV11-2; j_call: TRBJ1-5; clone_size: -; cdr3_aa: ASPVRREGNQPQH
v_call: TRBV10-1; j_call: TRBJ2-2; clone_size: few; cdr3_aa: ASSGTGGTGELF
v_call: TRBV7-9; j_call: TRBJ2-7; clone_size: -; cdr3_aa: ASSPYRVPPGQGPYEQY
v_call: TRBV7-2; j_call: TRBJ2-3; clone_size: -; cdr3_aa: ASSLLLSTDTQY
v_call: TRBV18; j_call: TRBJ2-1; clone_size: -; cdr3_aa: ASSPPGRLAGAHEQF
v_call: TRBV10-1; j_call: TRBJ2-7; clone_size: -; cdr3_aa: ASSGPGRAEQY
v_call: TRBV3-1/TRBV3-2; j_call: TRBJ2-2; clone_size: -; cdr3_aa: ASSQSGGNGELF
v_call: TRBV27; j_call: TRBJ2-1; clone_size: -; cdr3_aa: ASSQAGNEQF
v_call: TRBV9; j_call: TRBJ1-6; clone_size: few; cdr3_aa: ASSVATTGLTNSPLH
v_call: TRBV3-1/TRBV3-2; j_call: TRBJ2-4; clone_size: -; cdr3_aa: ASSQDRADIQY
v_call: TRBV27; j_call: TRBJ1-5; clone_size: -; cdr3_aa: ASSLLGAVGQPQH
v_call: TRBV6-5; j_call: TRBJ1-2; clone_size: -; cdr3_aa: ASSSDRAGYT
v_call: TRBV6-6; j_call: TRBJ1-1; clone_size: -; cdr3_aa: ASSLKTGLVADTEAF
v_call: TRBV6-5; j_call: TRBJ1-5; clone_size: -; cdr3_aa: ASSYSRARGQPQH
v_call: TRBV6-5; j_call: TRBJ1-1; clone_size: -; cdr3_aa: ASINTGFFNTEAF
v_call: TRBV10-1; j_call: TRBJ2-7; clone_size: few; cdr3_aa: ASSESGVPGQY
v_call: TRBV6-5; j_call: TRBJ1-2; clone_size: -; cdr3_aa: ASSYSGQGGYGYT
v_call: TRBV27; j_call: TRBJ2-5; clone_size: -; cdr3_aa: ASSSPRGQGETQY
v_call: TRBV27; j_call: TRBJ1-1; clone_size: -; cdr3_aa: ASSSNYEAF
v_call: TRBV27; j_call: TRBJ2-1; clone_size: -; cdr3_aa: ASSRTGDGNEQF
v_call: TRBV9; j_call: TRBJ2-3; clone_size: -; cdr3_aa: ASSTNADTQY
v_call: TRBV1; j_call: TRBJ1-5; clone_size: -; cdr3_aa: TSSQVTGADQPQH
v_call: TRBV20-1; j_call: TRBJ1-1; clone_size: -; cdr3_aa: SATMNTEAF
v_call: TRBV5-4; j_call: TRBJ1-1; clone_size: -; cdr3_aa: ASSLDTGGLRTEAF
v_call: TRBV7-9; j_call: TRBJ2-1; clone_size: -; cdr3_aa: ASSRVSGGDQNEQF
v_call: TRBV7-6; j_call: TRBJ2-1; clone_size: -; cdr3_aa: ASSYSGTGNEQF
v_call: TRBV6-2/TRBV6-3; j_call: TRBJ2-2; clone_size: -; cdr3_aa: ASSVTSATGELF
v_call: TRBV13; j_call: TRBJ2-7; clone_size: -; cdr3_aa: ASSTWAGGSSYEQY
v_call: TRBV4-1; j_call: TRBJ2-6; clone_size: once; cdr3_aa: ARSPSAGGGFGANVLT
v_call: TRBV2; j_call: TRBJ2-7; clone_size: once; cdr3_aa: ASSETTGPQEEQY
v_call: TRBV6-5; j_call: TRBJ2-7; clone_size: -; cdr3_aa: ASSQGDRIKQY
v_call: TRBV2; j_call: TRBJ1-3; clone_size: -; cdr3_aa: ASGGSGNTIY
v_call: TRBV3-1/TRBV3-2; j_call: TRBJ1-1; clone_size: -; cdr3_aa: ASSPQGAYTEAF
v_call: TRBV10-2; j_call: TRBJ2-1; clone_size: -; cdr3_aa: ASSEELYNEQF
v_call: TRBV18; j_call: TRBJ1-4; clone_size: once; cdr3_aa: ASSPLEEGEKLF
v_call: TRBV3-1/TRBV3-2; j_call: TRBJ1-1; clone_size: once; cdr3_aa: ASSQRDRDTEAF
v_call: TRBV11-2; j_call: TRBJ2-5; clone_size: -; cdr3_aa: ASTHIPISGAETQY
v_call: TRBV14; j_call: TRBJ2-7; clone_size: -; cdr3_aa: ASSQEGWRGQYEQY
v_call: TRBV7-2; j_call: TRBJ1-6; clone_size: -; cdr3_aa: ASSLGRDIPLH
v_call: TRBV7-6; j_call: TRBJ2-7; clone_size: few; cdr3_aa: ASSPRPPGQRYEQY
v_call: TRBV12-3/TRBV12-4; j_call: TRBJ1-3; clone_size: -; cdr3_aa: ACVRSSGNTIY